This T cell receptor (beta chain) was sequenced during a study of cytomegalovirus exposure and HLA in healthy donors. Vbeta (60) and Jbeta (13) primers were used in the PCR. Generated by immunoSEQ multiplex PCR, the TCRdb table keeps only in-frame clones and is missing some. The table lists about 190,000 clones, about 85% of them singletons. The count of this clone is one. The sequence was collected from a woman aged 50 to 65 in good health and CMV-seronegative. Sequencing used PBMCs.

The CDR3 region is CASSLGALNTGELFF. In DNA, the CDR3 is TGTGCCAGCAGCTTAGGGGCTTTGAACACCGGGGAGCTGTTTTTT. The J gene is TRBJ2-2, the V gene TRBV7-2, with D unresolved. Germline V CDR1 and CDR2: SGHTA, FQGNSA. V lost 1 base, J lost 1 base, and 7 bases lay in between. The CDR3 loop spans 15 amino acids.